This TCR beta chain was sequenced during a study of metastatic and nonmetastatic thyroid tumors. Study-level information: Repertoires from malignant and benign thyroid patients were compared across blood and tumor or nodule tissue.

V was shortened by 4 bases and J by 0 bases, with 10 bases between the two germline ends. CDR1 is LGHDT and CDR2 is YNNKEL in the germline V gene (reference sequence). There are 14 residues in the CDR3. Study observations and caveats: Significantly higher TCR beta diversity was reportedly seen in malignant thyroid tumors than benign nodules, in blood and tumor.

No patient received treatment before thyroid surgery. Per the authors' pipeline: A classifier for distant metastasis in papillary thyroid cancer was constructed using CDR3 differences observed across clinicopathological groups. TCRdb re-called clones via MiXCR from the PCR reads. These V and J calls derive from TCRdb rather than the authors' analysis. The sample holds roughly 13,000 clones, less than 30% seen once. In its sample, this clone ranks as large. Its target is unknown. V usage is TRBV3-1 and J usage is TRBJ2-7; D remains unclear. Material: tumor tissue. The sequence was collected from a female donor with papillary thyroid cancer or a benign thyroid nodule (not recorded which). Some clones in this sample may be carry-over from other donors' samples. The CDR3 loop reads CASSPLGSSYEQYF. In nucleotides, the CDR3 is TGTGCCAGCAGCCCACTGGGCAGCTCCTACGAGCAGTACTTC.